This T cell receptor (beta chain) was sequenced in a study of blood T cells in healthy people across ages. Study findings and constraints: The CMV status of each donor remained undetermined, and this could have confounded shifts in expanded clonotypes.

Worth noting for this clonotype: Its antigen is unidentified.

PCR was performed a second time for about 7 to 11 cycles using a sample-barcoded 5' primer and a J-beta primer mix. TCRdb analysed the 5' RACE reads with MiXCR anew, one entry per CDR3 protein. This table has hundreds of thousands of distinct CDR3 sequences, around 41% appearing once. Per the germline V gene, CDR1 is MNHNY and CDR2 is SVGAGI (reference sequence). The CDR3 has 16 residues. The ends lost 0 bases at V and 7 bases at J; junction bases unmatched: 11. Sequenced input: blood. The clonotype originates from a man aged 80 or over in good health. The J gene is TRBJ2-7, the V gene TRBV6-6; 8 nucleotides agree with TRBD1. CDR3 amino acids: CASSYSKSDRENEQYF. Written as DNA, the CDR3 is TGTGCCAGCAGTTACTCGAAGTCGGACAGGGAGAATGAGCAGTACTTC.